Listed below are T cell receptor beta chains from one sample, sequenced in a study of post-analysis software for immune sequencing data. TCRdb used MiXCR to reprocess the PCR reads, holding one entry per CDR3 protein. The sample shows around 500,000 distinct CDR3 sequences, 30% to 40% of them seen only once. Sequences were obtained from blood. All receptors come from a girl between 2 and 17 years old with multiple sclerosis. Both conserved end residues are part of each CDR3. A D gene is named only where the DNA matches it firmly. Rows give clone size only sometimes, using once, few, many, or a class for an expanded clone.

few	TRBV12-3/TRBV12-4	TRBJ2-5	NA	CASSLASWDETQYF	TGTGCCAGCAGTTTAGCCTCTTGGGATGAGACCCAGTACTTC
NA	TRBV20-1	TRBJ1-2	TRBD1	CSALGQGHYGYTF	TGCAGTGCATTAGGACAGGGCCACTATGGCTACACCTTC
NA	TRBV4-1	TRBJ2-3	TRBD2	CASSPSPVAGWGDTQYF	TGCGCCAGCAGCCCATCACCCGTAGCGGGGTGGGGAGATACGCAGTATTTT
NA	TRBV29-1	TRBJ2-3	TRBD2	CSVMAGEVTDTQYF	TGCAGCGTTATGGCGGGAGAGGTTACAGATACGCAGTATTTT
many	TRBV20-1	TRBJ2-7	NA	CSASWSQLTYEQYF	TGCAGTGCTAGTTGGTCCCAACTAACCTACGAGCAGTACTTC
few	TRBV7-6	TRBJ2-5	NA	CASSFNWGVQETQYF	TGTGCCAGCAGCTTCAATTGGGGGGTCCAAGAGACCCAGTACTTC
few	TRBV20-1	TRBJ2-6	NA	CSAIHSGANVLTF	TGCAGTGCTATCCACTCGGGGGCCAACGTCCTGACTTTC
few	TRBV15	TRBJ2-5	NA	CATRPGVGETQYF	TGTGCCACCAGACCCGGGGTCGGGGAGACCCAGTACTTC
few	TRBV12-3/TRBV12-4	TRBJ2-1	NA	CASSGSGPRYNEQFF	TGTGCCAGCTCGGGATCCGGGCCAAGATACAATGAGCAGTTCTTC
NA	TRBV12-3/TRBV12-4	TRBJ1-1	TRBD1	CASSPPSGTGGPEAFF	TGTGCCAGCAGTCCTCCTTCCGGGACAGGGGGCCCTGAAGCTTTCTTT
NA	TRBV20-1	TRBJ1-1	NA	CSTTRRGTEAFF	TGCAGTACTACGCGAAGGGGCACTGAAGCTTTCTTT
few	TRBV5-1	TRBJ2-3	NA	CAGSLRAPDTQYF	TGCGCCGGCAGCTTACGAGCCCCAGATACGCAGTATTTT
NA	TRBV7-2	TRBJ2-1	NA	CASSLDLYNEQFF	TGTGCCAGCAGCTTAGACTTGTACAATGAGCAGTTCTTC
few	TRBV5-1	TRBJ2-7	NA	CASSWTRDREQYF	TGCGCCAGCAGCTGGACAAGGGATCGCGAGCAGTACTTC
few	TRBV7-2	TRBJ2-1	NA	CASSSLAEQFF	TGTGCCAGCAGCTCGTTAGCCGAGCAGTTCTTC
NA	TRBV28	TRBJ2-2	TRBD1	CASGQGDTGELFF	TGTGCCAGCGGACAGGGGGACACCGGGGAGCTGTTTTTT
few	TRBV6-5	TRBJ1-2	NA	CASSYSGGNYGYTF	TGTGCCAGCAGTTACTCGGGGGGAAACTATGGCTACACCTTC
few	TRBV5-1	TRBJ1-1	NA	CASSLRRGKNTEAFF	TGCGCCAGCAGCTTGAGGAGGGGCAAGAACACTGAAGCTTTCTTT
few	TRBV24-1	TRBJ1-1	TRBD1	CATSDRDRGGGAEAFF	TGTGCCACCAGTGACCGGGACAGGGGGGGAGGCGCTGAAGCTTTCTTT
NA	TRBV10-3	TRBJ1-2	NA	CAIRESILNYGYTF	TGTGCCATCAGGGAGTCCATCCTGAACTATGGCTACACCTTC
NA	TRBV6-6	TRBJ2-1	TRBD1	CASSNDRAHNEQFF	TGTGCCAGCAGTAACGACAGGGCGCACAATGAGCAGTTCTTC
NA	TRBV10-3	TRBJ2-3	NA	CAISVTGRADTQYF	TGTGCCATCAGTGTAACGGGGCGGGCAGACACGCAGTATTTT
NA	TRBV20-1	TRBJ2-3	TRBD1	CSAETGGGGTDTQYF	TGCAGTGCGGAAACAGGGGGAGGTGGCACAGATACGCAGTATTTT
once	TRBV7-2	TRBJ2-3	NA	CASSLEGRAADTRYF	TGTGCCAGCAGCTTAGAGGGCAGGGCGGCAGATACGCGGTATTTT
few	TRBV4-1	TRBJ1-1	NA	CASSHEGSMNTEAFF	TGCGCCAGCAGCCATGAGGGCTCTATGAACACTGAAGCTTTCTTT
NA	TRBV7-3	TRBJ2-1	NA	CASSLIASLGYNEQFF	TGTGCCAGCAGCTTAATCGCTTCCCTAGGTTACAATGAGCAGTTCTTC
few	TRBV4-2	TRBJ1-5	NA	CASSQDPGRDQPQHF	TGTGCCAGCAGCCAAGATCCTGGGAGGGATCAGCCCCAGCATTTT
NA	TRBV7-9	TRBJ1-1	NA	CASSREGRTEAFF	TGTGCCAGCAGTCGTGAGGGGAGGACTGAAGCTTTCTTT
NA	TRBV5-1	TRBJ1-1	NA	CASSLQPRYETEAFF	TGCGCCAGCAGCCTGCAGCCCAGGTATGAGACTGAAGCTTTCTTT
NA	TRBV6-2/TRBV6-3	TRBJ2-1	TRBD1	CASKGQGALSEQFF	TGTGCCAGCAAAGGACAGGGGGCGCTTAGTGAGCAGTTCTTC
NA	TRBV7-9	TRBJ2-5	TRBD2	CASSTRLAQETQYF	TGTGCCAGCAGCACCAGACTAGCCCAAGAGACCCAGTACTTC
NA	TRBV7-9	TRBJ1-2	NA	CASSLDGGAKGYTF	TGTGCCAGCAGCTTGGACGGGGGCGCGAAGGGCTACACCTTC
NA	TRBV3-1	TRBJ1-1	NA	CASSPSGMNTEAFF	TGTGCCAGCAGCCCTTCAGGGATGAACACTGAAGCTTTCTTT
few	TRBV20-1	TRBJ2-7	NA	CSASRISYEQYF	TGCAGTGCTAGTAGGATTTCCTACGAGCAGTACTTC
many	TRBV18	TRBJ2-7	TRBD1	CASSPGQGSYEQYF	TGTGCCAGCTCACCGGGACAGGGCTCCTACGAGCAGTACTTC
NA	TRBV7-9	TRBJ2-1	TRBD1	CASSPRLQGYNEQFF	TGTGCCAGCAGCCCCCGATTACAGGGGTACAATGAGCAGTTCTTC
NA	TRBV5-1	TRBJ2-5	TRBD1	CASRVTVRQGAGETQYF	TGCGCCAGCCGCGTGACCGTAAGACAGGGGGCAGGGGAGACCCAGTACTTC
NA	TRBV29-1	TRBJ1-1	NA	CSAGEVQTQTEAFF	TGCAGCGCCGGGGAGGTGCAGACTCAAACTGAAGCTTTCTTT
few	TRBV6-6	TRBJ2-4	NA	CASGDSFGAKNIQYF	TGTGCCAGCGGGGACTCTTTCGGGGCCAAAAACATTCAGTACTTC
many	TRBV29-1	TRBJ1-5	NA	CSVARDTNQPQHF	TGCAGCGTTGCAAGGGACACTAATCAGCCCCAGCATTTT
few	TRBV10-3	TRBJ2-1	NA	CAISYTSGDEQFF	TGTGCCATCAGCTACACTTCAGGGGATGAGCAGTTCTTC
NA	TRBV6-5	TRBJ2-7	TRBD2	CASSQSGGAYEQYF	TGTGCCAGCAGTCAGTCCGGGGGGGCCTACGAGCAGTACTTC
NA	TRBV5-5	TRBJ2-1	NA	CASSLRQNEQFF	TGTGCCAGCAGCTTACGACAGAATGAGCAGTTCTTC
NA	TRBV5-5	TRBJ2-3	NA	CASSHSATGSTDTQYF	TGTGCCAGCAGCCACTCCGCTACCGGGAGTACAGATACGCAGTATTTT
NA	TRBV20-1	TRBJ2-7	TRBD2	CGARAGTTYEQYF	TGCGGTGCTAGGGCGGGGACTACATACGAGCAGTACTTC
NA	TRBV10-3	TRBJ2-3	TRBD2	CAIFREDTDTQYF	TGTGCCATCTTCCGGGAGGACACAGATACGCAGTATTTT
NA	TRBV28	TRBJ1-2	TRBD1	CASVPYSGQGSYGYTF	TGTGCCAGCGTGCCCTATAGCGGACAGGGATCTTATGGCTACACCTTC
NA	TRBV6-5	TRBJ1-1	TRBD1	CASRGQGDTEAFF	TGTGCCAGCAGGGGACAGGGGGACACTGAAGCTTTCTTT